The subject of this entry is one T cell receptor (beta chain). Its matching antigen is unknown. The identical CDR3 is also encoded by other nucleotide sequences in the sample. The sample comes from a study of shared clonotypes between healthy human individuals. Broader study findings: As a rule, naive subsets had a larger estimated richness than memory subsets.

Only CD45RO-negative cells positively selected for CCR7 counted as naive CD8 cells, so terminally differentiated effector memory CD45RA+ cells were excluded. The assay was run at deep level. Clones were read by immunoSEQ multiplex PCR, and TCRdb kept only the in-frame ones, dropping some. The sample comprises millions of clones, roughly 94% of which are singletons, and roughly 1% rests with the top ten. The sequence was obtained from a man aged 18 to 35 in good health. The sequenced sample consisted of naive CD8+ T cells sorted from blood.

CDR3 region: CASSQDQGSNSPLHF. In DNA form, the CDR3 reads TGCGCCAGCAGCCAAGATCAGGGGTCCAATTCACCCCTCCACTTT. The chain combines TRBV4-3 with TRBJ1-6; D may be TRBD1 (6 bases). Trimming cost V 0 bases and J 7 bases, with 10 bases left between them. The CDR3 has 15 amino acids. The germline gives CDR1 LGHNA, CDR2 YSLEER.